This T cell receptor beta chain derives from a study of T cells in Graves' hyperthyroidism and ophthalmopathy. Overall study results and limits: A model built on 13 V-J features separated ophthalmopathy from stable hyperthyroidism. Most thyroid clonotypes expanded above 0.001 appeared in blood too.

Deletions cut 5 bases from V and 4 bases from J, with 17 bases between. Germline V gene lookup returns CDR1 SEHNR and CDR2 FQNEAQ (reference sequence). There are 15 residues in the CDR3. Note on this clonotype: The antigen remains unidentified.

Uncontrolled infection, other autoimmune disease, pregnancy or lactation disqualified patients from enrolment. Extraction of PBMCs used roughly 10 ml of fresh peripheral blood. RNA transcripts were the template for amplifying TCR beta CDR3 regions. TCR CDR3 regions were first amplified by RT-PCR with HTBI primers. TCRdb recomputed calls from the multiplex PCR reads with MiXCR, one row per CDR3 protein. Of under 130,000 distinct CDR3 sequences in the sample, about 45% were seen once. Sequencing was performed on blood. The rearrangement joins TRBV7-9 to TRBJ1-1; D may be TRBD1 (5 bases). This sequence originates from a man in his forties with Graves' hyperthyroidism. Here the CDR3 reads CASSQTGTQTTEAFF. In DNA, the CDR3 is TGTGCCAGCAGCCAAACCGGGACCCAAACCACTGAAGCTTTCTTT.